Listed here are 22 T cell receptor beta chains from one sample, sequenced in a study of T cell responses to AZD1222 COVID-19 vaccine. Generated by immunoSEQ multiplex PCR, the TCRdb table keeps only in-frame clones and is missing some. The repertoire includes about 27,000 clones, roughly 90% of them detected once, and about 8.1% sits in the top ten. The sample in question was peripheral blood, obtained 28 days after the second AZD1222 dose. Receptors were obtained from an adult who received the AZD1222 COVID-19 vaccine.

The chain links TRBV9 to TRBJ2-7, with 9 positions matching TRBD1. Trimming took 3 bases from V and 9 from J; bases not matched to a gene: 10. The CDR3 runs to 14 residues. The V gene's germline CDR1 is SGDLS and CDR2 YYNGEE. Here the CDR3 reads CASSAGTGIFGQYF. CDR3 nucleotide sequence: TGTGCCAGCAGCGCCGGGACAGGGATTTTTGGGCAGTACTTC.

The CDR3 region is CATSDFPRVNTGELFF. CDR3 nucleotides: TGTGCCACCAGTGATTTTCCCAGGGTGAACACCGGGGAGCTGTTTTTT. The V gene is TRBV24-1, the J gene TRBJ2-2, with a weak D call TRBD1 (5 bases). The CDR3 has 16 residues. Trimming removed 1 base from V and 1 base from J, with 9 bases in between. Germline V gene sequence: CDR1 KGHDR, CDR2 SFDVKD.

V gene TRBV7-6 combines with J gene TRBJ2-3; 9 nucleotides align to TRBD1. Per germline, CDR1 SGHVS and CDR2 FNYEAQ. After removal of 1 base from V and 0 bases from J, the junction contained 11 bases not matched to a gene. The CDR3 is 19 amino acids. The CDR3 DNA follows: TGTGCCAGCAGCTTAGAGTTTGGGACAGGGAGTTCTAGCACAGATACGCAGTATTTT. Translated, it gives CASSLEFGTGSSSTDTQYF. Complete variable domain (other parts from reference TRBV7-6 and TRBJ2-3): GAGVSQSPRYKVTKRGQDVALRCDPISGHVSLYWYRQALGQGPEFLTYFNYEAQQDKSGLPNDRFSAERPEGSISTLTIQRTEQRDSAMYRCASSLEFGTGSSSTDTQYFGPGTRLTVL.

J is TRBJ1-2 and V is TRBV28; D perhaps matches TRBD1 (5 bases). Germline CDR1 and CDR2: MDHEN and SYDVKM. Between the trimmed V and J ends, which lost 6 bases and 2 bases, there was a span of 16 bases. This CDR3 contains 15 residues. The CDR3 spells CASSSGGGTNYGYTF. The DNA of the CDR3 is TGTGCCAGCAGCTCGGGGGGAGGTACAAACTATGGCTACACCTTC.

The chain employs TRBV6-4 and TRBJ1-5, with 8 bases matching TRBD1. J lost 5 bases, V lost 6 bases, and 6 bases had no gene match. CDR3 length: 14 residues. In germline, CDR1 is MRHNA, CDR2 SNTAGT. CDR3 amino acids: CASSDRGGDQPQHF. The CDR3 region has the DNA TGTGCCAGCAGCGACAGGGGAGGGGATCAGCCCCAGCATTTT.

This chain joins TRBV28 and TRBJ1-5, with 7 bases that match TRBD1. The trim removed 6 bases at V and 10 bases at J, leaving 12 bases unmatched. Per germline, CDR1 MDHEN and CDR2 SYDVKM. This CDR3 contains 14 residues. The CDR3 region has the DNA TGTGCCAGCAGACCTTCAGGGGGTACCCTCCCCCAGCATTTT. It translates to CASRPSGGTLPQHF.

This chain links TRBV19 with TRBJ2-3, with TRBD2 matching over 14 bases. The J segment lost 3 bases and the V segment lost 4 bases, leaving 9 bases of the junction unmatched. The CDR3 has 18 residues. Germline V gives CDR1 LNHDA, CDR2 SQIVND (reference sequence). DNA for the CDR3: TGTGCCAGTAGTACCGGACTAGCGGGAGGTAAACCTACAGATACGCAGTATTTT. This translates into CASSTGLAGGKPTDTQYF.

This chain joins TRBV6-5 and TRBJ1-2; 7 nucleotides line up with TRBD1. The germline gives CDR1 MNHEY, CDR2 SVGAGI. V trimming: 4 bases; J trimming: 8 bases; junction bases outside the gene matches: 7. The length of the CDR3 is 13 residues. The CDR3 DNA reads as TGTGCCAGCAGTTCTTTAACAGGGGACGGCTACACCTTC. Amino acids: CASSSLTGDGYTF.

This chain links TRBV25-1 with TRBJ1-2; D is unclear. V gave up 5 bases and J gave up 4 bases, with 11 bases separating them. Germline values: CDR1 MGHDK, CDR2 SYGVNS. The CDR3 consists of 13 residues. CDR3 bases: TGTGCCAGCAGTCGGGGATCAGGCTATGGCTACACCTTC. Its translation is CASSRGSGYGYTF.

This chain joins TRBV7-9 and TRBJ2-7, with a tentative D call TRBD1 (7 bases). CDR1 and CDR2 (germline): SEHNR, FQNEAQ (reference sequence). The length of the CDR3 is 13 residues. The V and J ends lost 1 base and 7 bases respectively, with 11 bases between them. Here the CDR3 reads CASSLGRGQEQYF. Written as DNA, the CDR3 is TGTGCCAGCAGCTTAGGGAGGGGGCAGGAGCAGTACTTC.

The V gene is TRBV5-4, the J gene TRBJ2-2, with D possibly matching TRBD1 (5 bases). The CDR3 has 15 residues. Germline assignment: CDR1 SGHNT and CDR2 YYREEE (reference sequence). V was trimmed by 0 bases and J by 5 bases, leaving 11 bases between them. The CDR3 coding sequence is TGTGCCAGCAGCTTGGACAGGCAAAGTACCGGGGAGCTGTTTTTT. Protein sequence: CASSLDRQSTGELFF.

The chain has TRBV18 and TRBJ2-5; D is possibly TRBD2 (6 bases). Germline V lookup: CDR1 KGHSH, CDR2 LQKENI. The V and J ends lost 3 bases and 4 bases respectively, with 9 bases between them. This CDR3 has 13 residues. CDR3 residues: CASSPVGGETQYF. CDR3 sequence (DNA): TGTGCCAGCTCACCGGTGGGGGGAGAGACCCAGTACTTC.

The V gene is TRBV1, the J gene TRBJ1-5; the table names TRBD1, a call not compared with the DNA. TRBV1 is classified as a pseudogene. The CDR3 length is 18 residues. The CDR3 coding sequence is TGCACCAGCAGCCAAGAACCGGGGACAGGGGGAAGCAATCAGCCCCAGCATTTT. Translating it yields CTSSQEPGTGGSNQPQHF.

The CDR3 protein is CASSLGYKETQYF. DNA of the CDR3: TGTGCCAGCTCCCTCGGTTACAAGGAGACCCAGTACTTC. The chain recombines TRBV18 with TRBJ2-5; D is ambiguous. Per the germline V gene, CDR1 is KGHSH and CDR2 is LQKENI. The V and J ends lost 6 bases and 5 bases respectively, with 13 bases between them. CDR3 size: 13 residues.

The rearrangement joins TRBV14 to TRBJ1-6, with D unresolved. The V gene's germline CDR1 is SGHDN and CDR2 FVKESK. This CDR3 is built from 15 residues. V was cut by 2 bases and J by 0 bases, with 5 bases left in between. CDR3 DNA sequence: TGTGCCAGCAGCCAACACAACTCCTATAATTCACCCCTCCACTTT. This sequence encodes CASSQHNSYNSPLHF.

V and J are TRBV7-6 and TRBJ2-1; 8 bases fit TRBD2. V shed 4 bases and J 6 bases; nucleotides not matched to a gene: 11. This CDR3 has 16 amino acids. The germline gives CDR1 SGHVS, CDR2 FNYEAQ. The CDR3 DNA reads TGTGCCAGCAGCTACCTCCCGGGACTAGGCGGCAATGAGCAGTTCTTC. Translated: CASSYLPGLGGNEQFF.

This chain links TRBV14 with TRBJ1-1; D uncertain. Germline V CDR1 and CDR2: SGHDN, FVKESK. The length of the CDR3 is 17 residues. Trimming cost V 1 base and J 0 bases, with 15 bases left between them. CDR3 in amino acids: CASSQVSTVRMNTEAFF. CDR3 coding DNA: TGTGCCAGCAGCCAAGTTTCAACTGTTAGGATGAACACTGAAGCTTTCTTT.

The chain links TRBV28 to TRBJ1-1; a weak D match, TRBD1 (5 bases). This CDR3 region has 17 residues. CDR1 is MDHEN and CDR2 is SYDVKM in the germline V gene. Deletions cut 2 bases from V and 4 bases from J, with 20 bases between. CDR3 residues: CASSLVGTSGGVTEAFF. For the CDR3, the DNA is TGTGCCAGCAGTTTAGTAGGGACTTCGGGAGGGGTCACTGAAGCTTTCTTT.

This chain connects TRBV11-3 to TRBJ2-2; perhaps TRBD1 as D (6 bases). The CDR3 runs to 15 residues. V was trimmed by 1 base and J by 2 bases, leaving 8 bases between them. Looked up from germline, CDR1 is SGHNT and CDR2 is YENEEA. CDR3 in DNA: TGTGCCAGCAGCTTAGGGGGGCCCAACACCGGGGAGCTGTTTTTT. Its protein product is CASSLGGPNTGELFF.

The chain combines TRBV7-2 with TRBJ2-3; TRBD2 matches 8 bases. Germline trimming cut 2 bases from V and 2 bases from J; bases unmatched to any gene: 3. The germline CDR1 and CDR2 sequences are SGHTA and FQGNSA. There are 15 residues in the CDR3. The CDR3 DNA sequence: TGTGCCAGCAGCTTAACTAGCGGTTACACAGATACGCAGTATTTT. Its protein is CASSLTSGYTDTQYF.

The V and J genes are TRBV10-2 and TRBJ1-1; TRBD1 is a possible D gene (5 bases). CDR1 and CDR2 (germline): WSHSY, SAAADI. V was shortened by 0 bases and J by 3 bases, with 11 bases between the two germline ends. The CDR3 runs 15 residues. The DNA for the CDR3 is TGCGCCAGCAGTGAGTCGATGAGGGGTTACACTGAAGCTTTCTTT. Encoded protein: CASSESMRGYTEAFF.

The J gene is TRBJ2-7, the V gene TRBV5-1; 10 bases are a match to TRBD2. Unmatched junction bases numbered 6, after V lost 4 bases and J lost 5 bases. CDR3 length equals 14 residues. The germline V gene encodes CDR1 SGHRS and CDR2 YFSETQ. CDR3 DNA: TGCGCCAGCAGCCCGGGACTAGCGACCAACGAGCAGTACTTC. It yields the protein CASSPGLATNEQYF.